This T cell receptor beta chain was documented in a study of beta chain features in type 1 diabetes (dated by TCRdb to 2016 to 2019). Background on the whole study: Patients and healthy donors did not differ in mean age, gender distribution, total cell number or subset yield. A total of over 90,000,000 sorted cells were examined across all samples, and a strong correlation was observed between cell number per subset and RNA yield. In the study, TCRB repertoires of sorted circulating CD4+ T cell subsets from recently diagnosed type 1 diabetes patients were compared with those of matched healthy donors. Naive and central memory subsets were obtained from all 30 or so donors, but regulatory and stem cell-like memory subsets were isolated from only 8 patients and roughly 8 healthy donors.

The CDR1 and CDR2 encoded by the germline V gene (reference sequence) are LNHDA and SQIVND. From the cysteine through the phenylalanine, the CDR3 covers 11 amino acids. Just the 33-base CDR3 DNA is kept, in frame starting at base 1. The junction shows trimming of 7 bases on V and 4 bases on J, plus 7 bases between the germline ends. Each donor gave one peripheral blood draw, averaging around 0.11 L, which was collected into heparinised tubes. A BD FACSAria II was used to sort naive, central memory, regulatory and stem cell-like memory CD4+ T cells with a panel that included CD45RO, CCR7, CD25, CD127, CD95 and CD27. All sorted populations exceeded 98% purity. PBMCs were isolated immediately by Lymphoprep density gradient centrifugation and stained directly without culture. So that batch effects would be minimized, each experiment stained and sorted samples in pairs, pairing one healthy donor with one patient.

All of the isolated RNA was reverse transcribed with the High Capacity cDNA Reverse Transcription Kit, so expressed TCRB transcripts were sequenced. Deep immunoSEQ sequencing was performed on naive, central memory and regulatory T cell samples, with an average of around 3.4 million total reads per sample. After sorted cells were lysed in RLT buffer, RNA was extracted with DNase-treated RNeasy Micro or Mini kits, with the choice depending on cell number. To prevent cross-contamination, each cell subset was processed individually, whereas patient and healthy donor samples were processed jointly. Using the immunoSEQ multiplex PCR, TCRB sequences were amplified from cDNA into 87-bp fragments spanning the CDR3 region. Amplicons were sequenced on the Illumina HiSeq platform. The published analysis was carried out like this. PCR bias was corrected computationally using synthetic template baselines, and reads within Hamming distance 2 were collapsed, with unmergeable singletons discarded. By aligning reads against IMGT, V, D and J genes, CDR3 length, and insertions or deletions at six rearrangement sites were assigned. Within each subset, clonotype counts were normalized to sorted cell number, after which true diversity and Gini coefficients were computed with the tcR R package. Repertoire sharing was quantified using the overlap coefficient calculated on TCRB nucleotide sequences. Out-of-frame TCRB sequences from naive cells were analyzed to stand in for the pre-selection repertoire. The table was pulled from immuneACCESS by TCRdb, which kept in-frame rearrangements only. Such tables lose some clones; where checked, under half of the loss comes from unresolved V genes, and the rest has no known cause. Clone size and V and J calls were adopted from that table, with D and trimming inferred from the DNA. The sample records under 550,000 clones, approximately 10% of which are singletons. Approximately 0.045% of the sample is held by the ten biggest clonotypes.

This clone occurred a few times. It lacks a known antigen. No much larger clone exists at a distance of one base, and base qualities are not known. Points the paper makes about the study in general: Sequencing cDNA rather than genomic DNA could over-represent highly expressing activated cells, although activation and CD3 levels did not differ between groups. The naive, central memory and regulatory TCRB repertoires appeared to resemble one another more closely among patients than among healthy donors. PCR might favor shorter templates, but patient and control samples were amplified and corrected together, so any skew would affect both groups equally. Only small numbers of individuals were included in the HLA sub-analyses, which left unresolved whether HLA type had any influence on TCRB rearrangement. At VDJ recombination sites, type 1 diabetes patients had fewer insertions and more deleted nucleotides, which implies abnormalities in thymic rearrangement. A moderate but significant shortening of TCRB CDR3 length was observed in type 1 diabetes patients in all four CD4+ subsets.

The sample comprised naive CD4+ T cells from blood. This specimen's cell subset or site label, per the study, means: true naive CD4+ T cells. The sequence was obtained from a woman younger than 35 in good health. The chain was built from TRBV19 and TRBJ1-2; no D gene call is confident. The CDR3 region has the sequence CASTAGYGYTF. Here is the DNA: TGTGCCAGTACGGCGGGCTATGGCTACACCTTC. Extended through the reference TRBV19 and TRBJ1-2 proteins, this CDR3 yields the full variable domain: DGGITQSPKYLFRKEGQNVTLSCEQNLNHDAMYWYRQDPGQGLRLIYYSQIVNDFQKGDIAEGYSVSREKKESFPLTVTSAQKNPTAFYLCASTAGYGYTFGSGTRLTVV.